What follows are 30 T cell receptor beta chains derived from one specimen sequenced in a study of cytomegalovirus exposure and HLA in healthy donors. Both 60 Vbeta primers and 13 Jbeta primers went into the PCR. Only in-frame clones appear in the TCRdb table, and some are missing; sequencing was by immunoSEQ multiplex PCR. This table holds some 70,000 clones, 82% found once. The material sequenced was PBMCs. These receptors came from a man between 18 and 35 years old in good health and CMV-seronegative.

The rearrangement joins TRBV11-2 to TRBJ1-1; 7 bases agree with TRBD1. Per germline, CDR1 SGHAT and CDR2 FQNNGV. CDR3 length: 16 residues. V shed 6 bases and J 6 bases; nucleotides not matched to a gene: 16. The CDR3 DNA is TGTGCCAGCAGAACAACAGGGGTGAGATTCGATGCTGAAGCTTTCTTT. Translated, it gives CASRTTGVRFDAEAFF.

This clone appeared a few times. The chain recombines TRBV9 with TRBJ2-2; D is perhaps TRBD1 (5 bases). Trimming cost V 2 bases and J 8 bases, with 13 bases left between them. From germline, CDR1 is SGDLS and CDR2 YYNGEE. The CDR3 extends over 14 amino acids. The CDR3 nucleotides are TGTGCCAGCAGCGTTTTTCAGGGTACGGGGGAGCTGTTTTTT. It encodes CASSVFQGTGELFF.

This clone has only one observation. The CDR3 DNA is TGCGCCAGCAGCTTAGCCGGGACCGGGGAGCTGTTTTTT. Its translation: CASSLAGTGELFF. The chain employs TRBV5-1 and TRBJ2-2; no definite D call. Germline V gene data show CDR1 as SGHRS and CDR2 as YFSETQ. V was shortened by 2 bases and J by 5 bases, with 7 bases between the two germline ends. CDR3 length: 13 residues. Full variable domain (outside the CDR3, taken from reference TRBV5-1 and TRBJ2-2): KAGVTQTPRYLIKTRGQQVTLSCSPISGHRSVSWYQQTPGQGLQFLFEYFSETQRNKGNFPGRFSGRQFSNSRSEMNVSTLELGDSALYLCASSLAGTGELFFGEGSRLTVL.

CDR3 coding DNA: TGTGCCAGCAGCTTAGCACTAGCGGGGGCCTACGAGCAGTACTTC. Translated, it gives CASSLALAGAYEQYF. V and J are TRBV7-9 and TRBJ2-7; TRBD2 agrees at 11 bases. The CDR3 is 15 amino acids. Germline V lookup: CDR1 SEHNR, CDR2 FQNEAQ (reference sequence). The V segment lost 0 bases and the J segment 2 bases; nucleotides outside the gene matches: 0.

This clone appeared once. The rearrangement uses TRBV29-1 and TRBJ2-1; possible D gene TRBD1, 6 bases. The V end was cut by 7 bases, the J end by 6 bases, with 19 bases between. CDR1 and CDR2 from the germline V gene are SQVTM and ANQGSEA. The CDR3 has 14 residues. The CDR3 here is CSAATGMGSNEQFF. In nucleotides, the CDR3 is TGCAGCGCCGCGACAGGTATGGGATCCAATGAGCAGTTCTTC.

The J gene is TRBJ1-6, the V gene TRBV7-6; TRBD1 is a possible D gene (6 bases). From germline, CDR1 is SGHVS and CDR2 FNYEAQ. The CDR3 has 15 residues. V dropped 1 base and J dropped 6 bases, with 10 bases sitting between them. The CDR3 DNA reads TGTGCCAGCAGCTTAGGTTTGGGGGCTAATTCACCCCTCCACTTT. Translated: CASSLGLGANSPLHF.

The rearrangement uses TRBV5-1 and TRBJ2-5; D not resolved. The germline CDR1 and CDR2 sequences are SGHRS and YFSETQ. The CDR3 runs to 16 residues. V was clipped by 4 bases and J by 5 bases, with 21 bases between them. The CDR3 DNA is TGCGCCAGCAGCCGTATCGGATCGACGGGTGGGGAGACCCAGTACTTC. Translated, it gives CASSRIGSTGGETQYF.

The V and J genes are TRBV6-1 and TRBJ1-1, with D tentatively TRBD1 (6 bases). The germline V gene has CDR1 MNHNS and CDR2 SASEGT. The CDR3 loop spans 16 amino acids. Trimming cost V 1 base and J 1 base, with 13 bases left between them. The CDR3 loop reads CASSEEVGAGNTEAFF. The DNA of the CDR3 is TGTGCCAGCAGTGAAGAAGTGGGGGCGGGGAACACTGAAGCTTTCTTT.

The CDR3 DNA sequence: TGTGCCAGCAATATACAGGTGGGCCCGGCTACTGAAGCTTTCTTT. This encodes CASNIQVGPATEAFF. This chain connects TRBV6-6 to TRBJ1-1, with D perhaps TRBD1 (5 bases). The germline CDR1 and CDR2 sequences are MNHNY and SVGAGI (reference sequence). The V end lost 7 bases, the J end lost 5 bases, and 20 bases lay between the germline ends. The CDR3 runs to 15 residues.

The chain is built from TRBV6-1 and TRBJ1-1, with 7 bases identical to TRBD1. The V gene's germline CDR1 is MNHNS and CDR2 SASEGT. The ends lost 6 bases at V and 6 bases at J; junction bases unmatched: 7. The length of the CDR3 is 13 residues. The CDR3 DNA reads as TGTGCCAGCAGACAAACAGGGGTTGCTGAAGCTTTCTTT. Translating gives CASRQTGVAEAFF.

The chain has TRBV27 and TRBJ2-2; no definite D call. Trimming left V 3 bases short and J 8 bases short, with 10 bases between. This CDR3 comprises 13 residues. Germline V gene data show CDR1 as MNHEY and CDR2 as SMNVEV (reference sequence). DNA for the CDR3: TGTGCCAGCAGTTTCGAGGATTCTGGGGAGCTGTTTTTT. It encodes CASSFEDSGELFF.

The genes are TRBV15 and TRBJ1-4, with 8 bases lining up with TRBD1. Germline V lookup: CDR1 LNHNV, CDR2 YYDKDF (reference sequence). J was trimmed by 8 bases and V by 3 bases; bases with no gene match: 11. The CDR3 spans 16 residues. The CDR3 spells CATSSVRTGFREKLFF. CDR3 bases: TGTGCCACCAGCAGTGTGAGGACAGGGTTTAGAGAAAAACTGTTTTTT.

The gene calls are TRBV14 and TRBJ2-7; 8 nucleotides line up with TRBD1. CDR1 is SGHDN and CDR2 is FVKESK in the germline V gene. V was pared by 0 bases and J by 2 bases, with 6 bases of the junction left unmatched. This CDR3 is built from 16 residues. CDR3 in DNA: TGTGCCAGCAGCCAAGAAGTCTTGGGACAGGCCTACGAGCAGTACTTC. As protein: CASSQEVLGQAYEQYF.

This chain connects TRBV5-1 to TRBJ2-7; 7 bases map to TRBD1. Germline-derived CDR1 and CDR2 are SGHRS and YFSETQ. The CDR3 has 12 residues. With 0 bases clipped from V and 11 bases from J, the junction kept 5 bases outside the gene matches. CDR3 protein: CASSLATGPKYF. CDR3 nucleotide sequence: TGCGCCAGCAGCTTGGCGACAGGGCCAAAGTACTTC.

This clone was found once. This chain links TRBV28 with TRBJ2-7; TRBD1 might be the D (6 bases). Trimming shortened V by 1 base and J by 3 bases, and 10 bases separated the two germline ends. This CDR3 spans 14 amino acids. Looked up from germline, CDR1 is MDHEN and CDR2 is SYDVKM. The CDR3 DNA follows: TGTGCCAGCAGTTTATCCAGGGGCCACTACGAGCAGTACTTC. This sequence encodes CASSLSRGHYEQYF.

Here the CDR3 reads CASRSPGQYYGYTF. Here the CDR3 DNA reads TGTGCCAGCAGGAGCCCGGGACAGTACTATGGCTACACCTTC. The chain links TRBV28 to TRBJ1-2; 7 bases are a match to TRBD1. The germline V gene encodes CDR1 MDHEN and CDR2 SYDVKM. The ends lost 6 bases at V and 3 bases at J; junction bases unmatched: 7. This CDR3 is 14 amino acids long.

This chain joins TRBV5-4 and TRBJ2-3; the match to TRBD2 covers 7 bases. The CDR3 contains 12 residues. V lost 6 bases, J lost 8 bases, and 6 bases stayed unmatched. CDR1 is SGHNT and CDR2 is YYREEE in the germline V gene (reference sequence). CDR3 coding DNA: TGTGCCAGCACCCTGGGAGGGCTTACGCAGTATTTT. Translating it yields CASTLGGLTQYF.

This clone was observed once. The rearrangement joins TRBV19 to TRBJ2-2; unclear D gene. The CDR3 loop spans 13 amino acids. The V gene lost 0 bases and the J gene lost 8 bases, with 7 bases spanning the gap. Germline CDR1 and CDR2: LNHDA and SQIVND (reference sequence). CDR3 residues: CASSIDRWGELFF. Written as DNA, the CDR3 is TGTGCCAGTAGTATAGACAGGTGGGGGGAGCTGTTTTTT.

This clone was observed a handful of times. The V call is TRBV19, the J call TRBJ1-5; 10 bases line up with TRBD1. Germline CDR1 and CDR2: LNHDA and SQIVND (reference sequence). The CDR3 length is 15 residues. J gave up 2 bases and V 4 bases, and 2 bases lay outside the gene matches. In DNA form, the CDR3 reads TGTGCCAGTAGTACTGGACAGGGGGGCAATCAGCCCCAGCATTTT. This codes for CASSTGQGGNQPQHF.

The count of this clone is one. The chain employs TRBV30 and TRBJ1-2; TRBD1 agrees at 9 bases. There are 15 residues in the CDR3. Per germline, CDR1 GTSNPN and CDR2 SVGIG (reference sequence). Trimming took 3 bases from V and 6 from J; bases not matched to a gene: 11. CDR3 in DNA: TGTGCCTGGAGAATACAGGGGGCAAAACGGGATGGCTACACCTTC. This codes for CAWRIQGAKRDGYTF. Filled out from reference TRBV30 and TRBJ1-2, the complete variable domain reads SQTIHQWPATLVQPVGSPLSLECTVEGTSNPNLYWYRQAAGRGLQLLFYSVGIGQISSEVPQNLSASRPQDRQFILSSKKLLLSDSGFYLCAWRIQGAKRDGYTFGSGTRLTVV.

This clone was seen only once. CDR3 DNA sequence: TGTGCCAGCAGCTTAATGGGACAGCCTGACGACACCGGGGAGCTGTTTTTT. Protein sequence: CASSLMGQPDDTGELFF. The chain carries TRBV11-1 and TRBJ2-2; 7 bases fit TRBD1. Germline V gene sequence: CDR1 SGHAT, CDR2 FQDESV (reference sequence). The CDR3 is 17 amino acids. V lost 2 bases to trimming and J lost 3 bases; unmatched junction nucleotides: 9.

This clone was found once. The genes are TRBV27 and TRBJ1-6, with D perhaps matching TRBD1 (6 bases). This CDR3 region has 12 residues. V gave up 3 bases and J gave up 9 bases, with 6 bases separating them. Germline values: CDR1 MNHEY, CDR2 SMNVEV (reference sequence). The CDR3 bases are TGTGCCAGCAGTTTCAGGGGTTCACCCCTCCACTTT. It encodes CASSFRGSPLHF.

The chain has TRBV27 and TRBJ2-7; 10 positions match TRBD1. The CDR3 has 14 residues. Germline V gene sequence: CDR1 MNHEY, CDR2 SMNVEV (reference sequence). Trimming removed 4 bases from V and 5 bases from J; junction bases left unmatched: 5. The CDR3 loop is CASSSDRGGNEQYF. As DNA, the CDR3 is TGTGCCAGCAGTTCGGACAGGGGGGGGAACGAGCAGTACTTC.

The rearrangement joins TRBV9 to TRBJ2-1; D remains unclear. The V end was cut by 4 bases, the J end by 1 base, with 15 bases between. The CDR3 loop spans 16 amino acids. Germline V CDR1 and CDR2: SGDLS, YYNGEE. CDR3 protein: CASSPTLRLSYNEQFF. The CDR3, as DNA: TGTGCCAGCAGCCCAACCCTCCGGTTATCCTACAATGAGCAGTTCTTC.

This clone was counted between two and nine times. The chain joins TRBV2 to TRBJ2-7; TRBD2 matches 9 bases. Germline-derived CDR1 and CDR2 are SNHLY and FYNNEI. V lost 6 bases and J lost 7; bases outside the gene matches: 1. The CDR3 runs to 11 residues. CDR3 DNA sequence: TGTGCCAGCAGGGGACTAGCAGAGCAGTACTTC. Its translation: CASRGLAEQYF.

V gene TRBV29-1 combines with J gene TRBJ2-4, with D perhaps TRBD1 (5 bases). Germline V lookup: CDR1 SQVTM, CDR2 ANQGSEA. CDR3 length: 13 residues. Trimming removed 6 bases from V and 6 bases from J, with 15 bases in between. In nucleotides, the CDR3 is TGCAGCGTAACCTCTGGGGCTCCAAACATTCAGTACTTC. Residues: CSVTSGAPNIQYF. The entire variable domain, with the rest obtained from reference TRBV29-1 and TRBJ2-4, is as follows: SAVISQKPSRDICQRGTSLTIQCQVDSQVTMMFWYRQQPGQSLTLIATANQGSEATYESGFVIDKFPISRPNLTFSTLTVSNMSPEDSSIYLCSVTSGAPNIQYFGAGTRLSVL.

V usage is TRBV30 and J usage is TRBJ2-1; 8 positions agree with TRBD2. The V gene's germline CDR1 is GTSNPN and CDR2 SVGIG (reference sequence). Unmatched junction bases numbered 7, after V lost 6 bases and J lost 6 bases. The CDR3 totals 13 residues. As DNA, the CDR3 is TGTGCCTGCCCTGGTAGCGGGACCAATGAGCAGTTCTTC. Translating it yields CACPGSGTNEQFF.

This chain links TRBV19 with TRBJ2-7; maybe TRBD1 (6 bases). This CDR3 comprises 13 residues. Between the trimmed V and J ends, which lost 3 bases and 3 bases, there was a span of 9 bases. Germline V lookup: CDR1 LNHDA, CDR2 SQIVND (reference sequence). CDR3 residues: CASSMGAGYEQYF. CDR3 DNA sequence: TGTGCCAGTAGTATGGGGGCGGGCTACGAGCAGTACTTC.

The chain links TRBV6-6 to TRBJ1-5; the D is unclear. V lost 7 bases and J lost 6, with 10 bases in between. CDR3 length: 12 amino acids. Germline V gene lookup returns CDR1 MNHNY and CDR2 SVGAGI (reference sequence). CDR3 region: CASKTERQPQHF. CDR3 DNA sequence: TGTGCCAGCAAAACAGAACGTCAGCCCCAGCATTTT.

The V call is TRBV5-4, the J call TRBJ2-1; 12 positions agree with TRBD2. The CDR3 runs 15 residues. Germline CDR1 and CDR2: SGHNT and YYREEE (reference sequence). Trimming at V came to 2 bases and at J to 7 bases, leaving 4 bases not matched to a gene. The CDR3 loop is CASSLLAGGVNEQFF. The DNA of the CDR3 is TGTGCCAGCAGCTTACTAGCGGGGGGTGTAAATGAGCAGTTCTTC.